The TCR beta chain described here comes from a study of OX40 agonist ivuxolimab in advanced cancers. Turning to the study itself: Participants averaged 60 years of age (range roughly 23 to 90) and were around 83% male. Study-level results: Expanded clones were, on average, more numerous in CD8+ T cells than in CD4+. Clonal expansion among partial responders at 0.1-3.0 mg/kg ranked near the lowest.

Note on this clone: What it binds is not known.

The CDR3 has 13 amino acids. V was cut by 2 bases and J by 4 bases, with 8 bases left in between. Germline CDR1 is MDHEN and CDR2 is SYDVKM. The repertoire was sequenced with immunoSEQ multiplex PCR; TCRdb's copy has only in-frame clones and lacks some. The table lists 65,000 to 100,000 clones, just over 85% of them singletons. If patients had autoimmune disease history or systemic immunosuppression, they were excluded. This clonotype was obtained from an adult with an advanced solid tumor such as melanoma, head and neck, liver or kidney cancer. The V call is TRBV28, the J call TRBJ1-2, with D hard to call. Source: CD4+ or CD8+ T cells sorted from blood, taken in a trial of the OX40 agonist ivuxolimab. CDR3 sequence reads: CASSLVQTYGYTF. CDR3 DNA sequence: TGTGCCAGCAGTTTAGTACAGACCTATGGCTACACCTTC.